The sequence of this T cell receptor beta chain was determined in a study of Tregs in tolerant kidney transplant recipients. Germline CDR1 reads GTSNPN; CDR2 reads SVGIG (reference sequence). The length of the CDR3 is 14 residues. V was cut by 6 bases and J by 2 bases, with 13 bases left in between. Overall study results and limits: Biological reproducibility was not directly addressed, but technical replication error appeared minimal. Donor-specific Treg expansion exceeded global Treg expansion in tolerant patients, suggesting antigen drive. Expanding Tregs on activated donor B cells appeared to best identify donor-specific TCRbeta clones.

Produced via immunoSEQ multiplex PCR; TCRdb's table is partial and in-frame only. The sample totals 25,000 to 35,000 clones. Mixed chimerism was transient after nonmyeloablative marrow transplants from related graft donors. Thawed PBMCs were FACS-sorted into unstimulated CD4+CD25+CD127- regulatory T cells, CD4+CD25- non-regulatory cells, CD4 and CD8 cells. Comments on this clone: Its antigen is unidentified. The read stops 3 residues short of the end of the CDR3; the missing end is completed from the germline J gene.

This chain uses TRBV30 with TRBJ2-2, with TRBD1 as a possible D gene (5 bases). The clonotype originates from a human patient who received a combined kidney and bone marrow transplant. The T cells may come from the graft donor. The source was CD4+ T cells from blood (PBMCs), collected 24 months after the transplant. CDR3 DNA, as far as it was read: TGTGCCTGTCCAGGGTTTTCAAACACCGGGGAG. It translates to CACPGFSNTGE. The CDR3 reads in full as CACPGFSNTGELFF.